Each of the 30 T cell receptor beta chains below was sequenced from the same sample in a study of beta chain features in type 1 diabetes. The whole isolated RNA underwent reverse transcription, so sequencing captured expressed TCRB transcripts. Only in-frame clones appear in the TCRdb table, and some are missing; sequencing was by immunoSEQ multiplex PCR. The sample lists 810,000 or so clones, 15% to 20% occurring once. The sequenced sample was naive CD4+ T cells from blood. The receptors derive from a woman between 18 and 29 years old in good health.

This clone has just a few counts. The chain uses TRBV5-6 and TRBJ2-7; 9 nucleotides match TRBD1. With V trimmed by 2 bases and J by 6 bases, 9 bases remained unmatched. The CDR3 has 15 amino acids. Germline assignment: CDR1 SGHDT and CDR2 YYEEEE. The CDR3: CASSFGDREISEQYF. The CDR3, as DNA: TGTGCCAGCAGCTTCGGGGACAGGGAAATTTCCGAGCAGTACTTC.

This clone was observed a few times. This chain links TRBV29-1 with TRBJ1-5, with 8 bases aligning to TRBD1. The V and J ends lost 6 bases and 4 bases, in that order; junction bases with no gene match: 5. The CDR3 contains 13 residues. In germline, CDR1 is SQVTM, CDR2 ANQGSEA. CDR3 sequence: CSVADRGNQPQHF. DNA of the CDR3: TGCAGCGTAGCCGACAGGGGAAATCAGCCCCAGCATTTT.

The rearrangement uses TRBV27 and TRBJ2-7; the D gene is possibly TRBD1 (6 bases). This CDR3 is built from 16 residues. Trimming took 4 bases from V and 0 from J, leaving 16 bases between them. Germline values: CDR1 MNHEY, CDR2 SMNVEV (reference sequence). CDR3 amino acids: CASSSRQAFPSYEQYF. CDR3 coding DNA: TGTGCCAGCAGTTCCCGACAGGCATTCCCCTCCTACGAGCAGTACTTC.

The chain employs TRBV6-6 and TRBJ1-4; TRBD1 is a possible D gene (6 bases). This CDR3 spans 16 amino acids. CDR1 and CDR2 (germline): MNHNY, SVGAGI (reference sequence). Trimming cost V 4 bases and J 3 bases, with 15 bases left between them. In nucleotides, the CDR3 is TGTGCCAGCAGTTCTCTCCCGGGGGCCGCTAATGAAAAACTGTTTTTT. Translation gives CASSSLPGAANEKLFF.

This clone was observed a few times. J is TRBJ2-3 and V is TRBV5-5, with D uncertain. Trimming removed 3 bases from V and 1 base from J, with 6 bases in between. Germline V gene data show CDR1 as SGHKS and CDR2 as YYEKEE (reference sequence). This CDR3 region has 13 residues. The CDR3 region has the DNA TGTGCCAGCAGCTCGTTAGGCACAGATACGCAGTATTTT. Translated: CASSSLGTDTQYF.

This clone was observed a few times. The genes are TRBV7-2 and TRBJ2-3; D remains ambiguous. In germline, CDR1 is SGHTA, CDR2 FQGNSA. Deletions cut 5 bases from V and 2 bases from J, with 11 bases between. The CDR3 loop spans 14 amino acids. The CDR3 loop reads CASSKDTATDTQYF. The CDR3 DNA reads as TGTGCCAGCAGCAAAGACACGGCCACAGATACGCAGTATTTT.

The rearrangement uses TRBV18 and TRBJ2-5, with 8 bases that match TRBD2. Germline CDR1 is KGHSH and CDR2 is LQKENI. V shed 3 bases and J 5 bases; nucleotides not matched to a gene: 11. This CDR3 is 16 amino acids long. CDR3 sequence: CASSPAERGWRETQYF. In nucleotides, the CDR3 is TGTGCCAGCTCACCCGCCGAGCGGGGGTGGAGGGAGACCCAGTACTTC.

The chain has TRBV28 and TRBJ2-5; D gene uncertain. CDR1 and CDR2 from the germline V gene are MDHEN and SYDVKM. The V end lost 5 bases, the J end lost 5 bases, and 12 bases lay between the germline ends. The CDR3 runs 13 residues. The CDR3 DNA sequence: TGTGCCAGCAGTCCGTGGGTGGGGGAGACCCAGTACTTC. Amino acids: CASSPWVGETQYF.

The rearrangement uses TRBV19 and TRBJ2-3, with TRBD2 identical over 12 bases. V lost 9 bases to trimming and J lost 7 bases; unmatched junction nucleotides: 14. Germline V gives CDR1 LNHDA, CDR2 SQIVND (reference sequence). The CDR3 totals 16 residues. The CDR3 DNA reads TGTGCCAGCCTGGAATCTAGCGGGAGGGCCGGTAATACGCAGTATTTT. Protein product: CASLESSGRAGNTQYF.

Here the CDR3 DNA reads TGTGCCAGCAGCCAGTCGAGGGGTTTGGCTAATGAAAAACTGTTTTTT. Protein product: CASSQSRGLANEKLFF. This chain joins TRBV4-2 and TRBJ1-4, with a tentative D call TRBD1 (5 bases). V was trimmed by 3 bases and J by 3 bases, leaving 14 bases between them. Germline V CDR1 and CDR2: LGHNA, YNFKEQ. This CDR3 has 16 residues.

J is TRBJ2-6 and V is TRBV7-2; no firm D call. V gave up 0 bases and J gave up 2 bases, with 8 bases separating them. The CDR3 has 16 amino acids. Germline CDR1 SGHTA, CDR2 FQGNSA. The CDR3 reads CASSLAYSAGANVLTF. The CDR3 nucleotides read TGTGCCAGCAGCTTAGCATACAGCGCTGGGGCCAACGTCCTGACTTTC.

CDR3 in amino acids: CASSYQGTSYNEQFF. The CDR3 region has the DNA TGTGCCAGCAGCTACCAGGGAACCTCCTACAATGAGCAGTTCTTC. The V call is TRBV7-6, the J call TRBJ2-1, with D possibly being TRBD1 (5 bases). V gave up 4 bases and J gave up 0 bases, with 10 bases separating them. The CDR3 covers 15 residues. In germline, CDR1 is SGHVS, CDR2 FNYEAQ. Together with reference TRBV7-6 and TRBJ2-1, the CDR3 gives the full variable domain: GAGVSQSPRYKVTKRGQDVALRCDPISGHVSLYWYRQALGQGPEFLTYFNYEAQQDKSGLPNDRFSAERPEGSISTLTIQRTEQRDSAMYRCASSYQGTSYNEQFFGPGTRLTVL.

The chain recombines TRBV7-9 with TRBJ2-5, with D perhaps matching TRBD2 (5 bases). This CDR3 contains 14 residues. Trimming stripped 6 bases from V and 4 bases from J, with 15 bases between. The V gene's germline CDR1 is SEHNR and CDR2 FQNEAQ (reference sequence). The CDR3 region has the DNA TGTGCCAGCAGTTATCGGACTGAACGAGAGACCCAGTACTTC. This codes for CASSYRTERETQYF.

The chain is built from TRBV21-1 and TRBJ1-5. TRBV21-1 is classified as a pseudogene. The CDR3 extends over 18 amino acids. In nucleotides, the CDR3 is TGTGCCAGCAGGGGGGGATTCTCCGACCCATATAGCAATCAGCCCCAGCATTTT. Protein: CASRGGFSDPYSNQPQHF.

A few counts support this clone. The chain couples TRBV11-1 to TRBJ1-5; no clear D gene. CDR1 and CDR2 from the germline V gene are SGHAT and FQDESV (reference sequence). The CDR3 totals 13 residues. Deletions cut 5 bases from V and 2 bases from J, with 7 bases between. The CDR3 DNA is TGTGCCAGCAGCCCGTCCGGCAATCAGCCCCAGCATTTT. It is translated as CASSPSGNQPQHF. The variable domain in full, completed from reference TRBV11-1 and TRBJ1-5, reads EAEVAQSPRYKITEKSQAVAFWCDPISGHATLYWYRQILGQGPELLVQFQDESVVDDSQLPKDRFSAERLKGVDSTLKIQPAELGDSAMYLCASSPSGNQPQHFGDGTRLSIL.

This clone was seen only a few times. The J gene is TRBJ2-7, the V gene TRBV7-2, with TRBD2 matching 11 bases. J was trimmed by 7 bases and V by 1 base; bases with no gene match: 6. Germline V CDR1 and CDR2: SGHTA, FQGNSA. This CDR3 comprises 15 residues. The CDR3 here is CASSLDSGRVREQYF. Written as DNA, the CDR3 is TGTGCCAGCAGCTTAGATAGCGGGAGGGTGCGGGAGCAGTACTTC.

This chain links TRBV11-2 with TRBJ2-5; possibly TRBD2 for D (5 bases). CDR1 is SGHAT, CDR2 FQNNGV, per germline. The V and J ends lost 2 bases and 5 bases respectively, with 6 bases between them. The CDR3 sequence is 12 residues long. The CDR3 sequence is CASSLRRETQYF. The CDR3 nucleotides are TGTGCCAGCAGCTTAAGGAGGGAGACCCAGTACTTC.

V and J are TRBV6-5 and TRBJ1-5, with a weak D call TRBD1 (6 bases). V lost 9 bases, J lost 4 bases, and 10 bases lay in between. The CDR3 runs 12 residues. CDR1 MNHEY and CDR2 SVGAGI come from the germline V gene. CDR3 in DNA: TGTGCCAGTGGGGGGCAAAATCAGCCCCAGCATTTT. This sequence encodes CASGGQNQPQHF.

V is TRBV14 and J is TRBJ1-5; D not certain. Germline CDR1 is SGHDN and CDR2 is FVKESK. Trimming left V 4 bases short and J 0 bases short, with 19 bases between. This CDR3 is 18 amino acids long. The CDR3 loop reads CASSPTVGCKLSNQPQHF. The CDR3 DNA sequence: TGTGCCAGCAGCCCAACCGTGGGTTGCAAGCTTAGCAATCAGCCCCAGCATTTT.

The chain's CDR3 is CASSQNAGAYNEQFF. As DNA, the CDR3 is TGTGCCAGCAGTCAGAACGCGGGGGCCTACAATGAGCAGTTCTTC. The rearrangement joins TRBV6-6 to TRBJ2-1, with 7 bases identical to TRBD2. The CDR3 is 15 amino acids. Trimming took 5 bases from V and 2 from J; bases not matched to a gene: 6. Germline CDR1 reads MNHNY; CDR2 reads SVGAGI (reference sequence).

V is TRBV6-5 and J is TRBJ2-5; D might be TRBD2 (6 bases). The CDR3 spans 15 residues. The V end was cut by 6 bases, the J end by 5 bases, with 19 bases between. Germline lookup yields CDR1 MNHEY and CDR2 SVGAGI. The chain's CDR3 is CASSRGILNRETQYF. DNA for the CDR3: TGTGCCAGCAGCCGCGGGATACTAAACAGGGAGACCCAGTACTTC.

This clone was seen a few times. The rearrangement joins TRBV19 to TRBJ1-3; D is unclear. V lost 6 bases and J 2 bases, leaving 5 bases between the germline ends. The CDR3 has 12 residues. CDR1 and CDR2 from the germline V gene are LNHDA and SQIVND (reference sequence). The CDR3 loop reads CASSLPGNTIYF. The DNA for the CDR3 is TGTGCCAGTAGCCTTCCTGGAAACACCATATATTTT.

This clone has only one observation. This chain connects TRBV7-9 to TRBJ2-3; 7 nucleotides agree with TRBD2. J gave up 4 bases and V 2 bases, and 9 bases lay outside the gene matches. The CDR3 runs 16 residues. Germline CDR1 SEHNR, CDR2 FQNEAQ (reference sequence). The chain's CDR3 is CASSLTGAGEADTQYF. CDR3 DNA: TGTGCCAGCAGCTTAACCGGGGCGGGAGAGGCAGATACGCAGTATTTT.

The chain has TRBV28 and TRBJ2-6, with 10 positions matching TRBD1. CDR1 is MDHEN, CDR2 SYDVKM, per germline. CDR3 length: 17 residues. The V segment lost 2 bases and the J segment 0 bases; nucleotides outside the gene matches: 1. CDR3 amino acids: CASSLGQGGSGANVLTF. CDR3 nucleotide sequence: TGTGCCAGCAGTTTAGGACAGGGGGGCTCTGGGGCCAACGTCCTGACTTTC.

The V gene is TRBV23-1, the J gene TRBJ1-1; no clear D gene. TRBV23-1 is annotated as an ORF whose role is uncertain. This CDR3 comprises 10 residues. V lost 1 base, J lost 10 bases, and 4 bases lay in between. CDR3 amino acids: CASSQWGAFF. DNA of the CDR3: TGCGCCAGCAGTCAATGGGGAGCTTTCTTT.

Only a few counts were recorded for this clone. The J gene is TRBJ2-7, the V gene TRBV5-6; 8 bases are shared with TRBD2. CDR3 length: 15 amino acids. After removal of 1 base from V and 3 bases from J, the junction contained 6 bases not matched to a gene. CDR1 SGHDT and CDR2 YYEEEE come from the germline V gene. CDR3 nucleotide sequence: TGTGCCAGCAGCTTGTCGAGCGGGAGAAACTACGAGCAGTACTTC. It translates to CASSLSSGRNYEQYF.

This clone was seen only a few times. CDR3 DNA sequence: TGCGCCAGCAGCCAATCTACGAATGAGCAGTTCTTC. This gives the protein CASSQSTNEQFF. This chain uses TRBV5-1 with TRBJ2-1; D unclear. Trimming stripped 4 bases from V and 7 bases from J, with 9 bases between. Germline CDR1 and CDR2: SGHRS and YFSETQ. The CDR3 spans 12 residues.

Only a few counts were recorded for this clone. The same CDR3 is also encoded by other DNA sequences in this sample. The CDR3 loop is CASSPDRGPYEQYF. CDR3 nucleotides: TGTGCCAGCAGTCCTGACAGGGGCCCCTACGAGCAGTACTTC. V gene TRBV6-5 combines with J gene TRBJ2-7, with 8 bases lining up with TRBD1. J gave up 2 bases and V 5 bases, and 5 bases lay outside the gene matches. Germline V CDR1 and CDR2: MNHEY, SVGAGI. The CDR3 has 14 amino acids.

A few counts support this clone. The CDR3 nucleotides read TGTGCCAGCCGGCCCACGGGGAGGGCGTACAATGAGCAGTTCTTC. Translating gives CASRPTGRAYNEQFF. The chain carries TRBV28 and TRBJ2-1; 7 nucleotides match TRBD2. CDR3 length: 15 residues. Germline CDR1 reads MDHEN; CDR2 reads SYDVKM. With 8 bases clipped from V and 4 bases from J, the junction kept 11 bases outside the gene matches.

The J gene is TRBJ2-2, the V gene TRBV7-9, with a possible D match to TRBD1 (7 bases). The CDR3 covers 12 residues. With 5 bases removed from V and 13 bases from J, the gap between germline ends came to 14 bases. Germline CDR1 is SEHNR and CDR2 is FQNEAQ (reference sequence). CDR3 nucleotides: TGTGCCAGCAGCCAGGAGGGGGCGGCGCTGTTTTTT. It is translated as CASSQEGAALFF.